This T cell receptor beta chain was recorded in a study of OX40 agonist ivuxolimab in advanced cancers. Turning to the study itself: Partial responses were recorded for three patients, including one with hepatocellular carcinoma and two with cutaneous melanoma.

Profiling relied on immunoSEQ multiplex PCR, and the TCRdb table lists in-frame clones only, not all of them. The table has 76,000 or so clones, 80% to 90% seen once. The length of the CDR3 is 14 residues. Germline V gives CDR1 SGHDN, CDR2 FVKESK. Trimming cost V 0 bases and J 5 bases, with 10 bases left between them. Sequencing used CD4+ or CD8+ T cells sorted from blood, obtained in a trial of the OX40 agonist ivuxolimab. J is TRBJ1-2 and V is TRBV14; no firm D call. This clonotype was obtained from an adult with an advanced solid tumor such as melanoma, head and neck, liver or kidney cancer. The CDR3 DNA sequence: TGTGCCAGCAGCCAAGATGCCAGACGGTATGGCTACACCTTC. Protein: CASSQDARRYGYTF.